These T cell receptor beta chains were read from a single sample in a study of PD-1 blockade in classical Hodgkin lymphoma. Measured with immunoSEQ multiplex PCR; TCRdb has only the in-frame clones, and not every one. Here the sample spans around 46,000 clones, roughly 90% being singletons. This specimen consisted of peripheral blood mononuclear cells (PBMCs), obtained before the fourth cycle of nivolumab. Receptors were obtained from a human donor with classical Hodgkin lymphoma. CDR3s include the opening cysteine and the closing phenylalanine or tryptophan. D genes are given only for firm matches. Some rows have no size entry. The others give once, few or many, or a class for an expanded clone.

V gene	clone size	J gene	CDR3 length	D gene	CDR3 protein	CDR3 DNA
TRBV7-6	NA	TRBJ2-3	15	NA	CASSFRGTSTDTQYF	TGTGCCAGCAGCTTCCGAGGAACAAGCACAGATACGCAGTATTTT
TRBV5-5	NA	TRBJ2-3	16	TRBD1	CASSQNLQGVRDTQYF	TGTGCCAGCAGTCAGAACCTACAGGGGGTCAGAGATACGCAGTATTTT
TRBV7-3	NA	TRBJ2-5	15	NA	CASSLQGGRQETQYF	TGTGCCAGCAGCCTCCAGGGTGGAAGGCAAGAGACCCAGTACTTC
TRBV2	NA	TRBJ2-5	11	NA	CASSLKETQYF	TGTGCCAGCAGCCTCAAAGAGACCCAGTACTTC
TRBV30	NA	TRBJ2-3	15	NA	CAWSVLGGSTDTQYF	TGTGCCTGGAGTGTACTTGGCGGGAGCACAGATACGCAGTATTTT
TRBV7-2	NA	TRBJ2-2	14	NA	CASSLYSSGGELFF	TGTGCCAGCAGCTTATATTCTTCCGGCGGGGAGCTGTTTTTT
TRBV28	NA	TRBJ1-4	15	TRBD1	CASRPAGGSNEKLFF	TGTGCCAGCAGACCCGCAGGGGGGTCTAATGAAAAACTGTTTTTT
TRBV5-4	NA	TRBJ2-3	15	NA	CASSLEGLLPDTQYF	TGTGCCAGCAGCTTGGAAGGACTTCTGCCAGATACGCAGTATTTT
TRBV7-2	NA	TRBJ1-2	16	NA	CASSAEGRGANYGYTF	TGTGCCAGCAGCGCCGAGGGACGGGGAGCTAACTATGGCTACACCTTC
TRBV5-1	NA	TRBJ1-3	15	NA	CASSLVGPPGNTIYF	TGCGCCAGCAGCTTGGTAGGTCCCCCGGGGAACACCATATATTTT
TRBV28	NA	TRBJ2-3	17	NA	CASSFRTTGESTDTQYF	TGTGCCAGCAGTTTTCGGACGACAGGAGAAAGCACAGATACGCAGTATTTT
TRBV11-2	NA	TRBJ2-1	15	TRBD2	CASSTTSGSKGEQFF	TGTGCCAGCAGCACAACTAGCGGGAGTAAGGGTGAGCAGTTCTTC
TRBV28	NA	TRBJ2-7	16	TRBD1	CASSHASGQGPGEQYF	TGTGCCAGCAGTCATGCCTCAGGACAGGGTCCAGGTGAGCAGTACTTC
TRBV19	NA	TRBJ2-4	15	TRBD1	CASSTPGQHKNIQYF	TGTGCCAGTAGTACCCCGGGACAGCACAAAAACATTCAGTACTTC
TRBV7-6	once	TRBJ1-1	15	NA	CASSSLDTKNTEAFF	TGTGCCAGCAGCTCCTTAGACACGAAGAACACTGAAGCTTTCTTT
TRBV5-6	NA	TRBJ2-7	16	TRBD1	CASSFRTGGQTYEQYF	TGTGCCAGCAGCTTTAGGACAGGGGGCCAGACCTACGAGCAGTACTTC
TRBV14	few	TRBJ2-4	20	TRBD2	CASSQLTSGSPTAAKNIQYF	TGTGCCAGCAGCCAACTGACTAGCGGGAGCCCTACCGCAGCCAAAAACATTCAGTACTTC
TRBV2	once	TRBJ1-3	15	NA	CASSEGSPSGNTIYF	TGTGCCAGCAGTGAAGGCTCACCCTCTGGAAACACCATATATTTT
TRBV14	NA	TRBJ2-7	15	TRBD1	CASSQGTGTFYEQYF	TGTGCCAGCAGCCAAGGGACAGGGACGTTCTACGAGCAGTACTTC
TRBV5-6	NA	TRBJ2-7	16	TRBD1	CASSNPRRQGTYEQYF	TGTGCCAGCAGCAACCCCCGAAGACAGGGTACCTACGAGCAGTACTTC
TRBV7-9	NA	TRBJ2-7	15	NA	CASSSDGLFSYEQYF	TGTGCCAGCAGTTCAGACGGCCTTTTTTCCTACGAGCAGTACTTC
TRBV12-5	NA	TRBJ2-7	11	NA	CASGSAYEQYF	TGTGCTAGTGGTTCCGCCTACGAGCAGTACTTC
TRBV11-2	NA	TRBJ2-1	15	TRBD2	CASSLVAGGNNEQFF	TGTGCCAGCAGCTTAGTAGCGGGAGGGAACAATGAGCAGTTCTTC
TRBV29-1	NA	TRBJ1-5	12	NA	CSVGTPNQPQHF	TGCAGCGTCGGGACACCAAATCAGCCCCAGCATTTT
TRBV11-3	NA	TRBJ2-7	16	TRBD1	CASSLSIGTGLDEQYF	TGTGCCAGCAGCTTATCCATTGGGACAGGGCTGGACGAGCAGTACTTC
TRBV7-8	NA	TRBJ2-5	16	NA	CASRRTRAGSQETQYF	TGTGCCAGCAGAAGGACGCGGGCGGGCTCACAAGAGACCCAGTACTTC
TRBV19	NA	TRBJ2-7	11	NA	CASTQGYEQYF	TGTGCCAGTACCCAGGGTTACGAGCAGTACTTC
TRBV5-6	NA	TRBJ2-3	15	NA	CASSLEVGYTDTQYF	TGTGCCAGCAGCTTGGAAGTGGGATACACAGATACGCAGTATTTT
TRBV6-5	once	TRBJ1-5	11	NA	CATGGNQPQHF	TGTGCCACCGGTGGGAATCAGCCCCAGCATTTT
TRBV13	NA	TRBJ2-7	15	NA	CASSLGGTPSSEQYF	TGTGCCAGCAGCTTAGGTGGGACTCCCTCCTCCGAGCAGTACTTC
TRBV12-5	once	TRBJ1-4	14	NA	CASGPERVNEKLFF	TGTGCTAGTGGACCGGAGCGAGTTAATGAAAAACTGTTTTTT
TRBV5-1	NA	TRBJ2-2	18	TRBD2	CASSLSTSGSLGTGELFF	TGCGCCAGCAGCTTGTCGACTAGCGGGAGTCTGGGCACCGGGGAGCTGTTTTTT
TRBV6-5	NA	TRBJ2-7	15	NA	CASSYGSVGAYEQYF	TGTGCCAGCAGTTACGGTAGCGTAGGGGCCTACGAGCAGTACTTC
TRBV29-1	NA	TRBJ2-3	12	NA	CSVEDPGATQYF	TGCAGCGTTGAAGACCCTGGGGCCACGCAGTATTTT
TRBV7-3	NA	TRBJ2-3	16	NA	CASSLTKTRVSDTQYF	TGTGCCAGCAGCTTAACAAAGACTAGGGTATCAGATACGCAGTATTTT
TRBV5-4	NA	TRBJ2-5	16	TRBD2	CASSLKLAGGPKTQYF	TGTGCCAGCAGCTTGAAACTAGCGGGAGGGCCAAAGACCCAGTACTTC
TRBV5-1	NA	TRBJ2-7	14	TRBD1	CASSLGQGDGEQYF	TGCGCCAGCAGCTTGGGACAGGGAGATGGAGAGCAGTACTTC
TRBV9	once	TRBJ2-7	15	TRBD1	CASSARTGNIYEQYF	TGTGCCAGCAGCGCCAGGACAGGGAATATCTACGAGCAGTACTTC
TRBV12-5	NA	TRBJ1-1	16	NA	CASGLGQILRDTEAFF	TGTGCTAGTGGTTTGGGACAGATACTTAGGGACACTGAAGCTTTCTTT
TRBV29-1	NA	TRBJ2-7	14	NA	CSARLADLNYEQYF	TGCAGCGCCCGTTTAGCAGACCTTAACTACGAGCAGTACTTC
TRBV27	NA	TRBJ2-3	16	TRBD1	CASSLGTGYGTDTQYF	TGTGCCAGCAGTTTAGGGACAGGGTACGGCACAGATACGCAGTATTTT
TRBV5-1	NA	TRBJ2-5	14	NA	CASSLVGAQETQYF	TGCGCCAGCAGCTTGGTGGGGGCCCAAGAGACCCAGTACTTC
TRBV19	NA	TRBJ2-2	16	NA	CASSSDGWVNTGELFF	TGTGCCAGTAGTAGCGACGGATGGGTGAACACCGGGGAGCTGTTTTTT
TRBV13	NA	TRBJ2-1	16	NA	CASSLGTGTLINEQFF	TGTGCCAGCAGCTTAGGGACAGGGACTTTAATCAATGAGCAGTTCTTC
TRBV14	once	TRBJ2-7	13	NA	CASSRDSLYEQYF	TGTGCCAGCAGCCGGGACTCACTCTACGAGCAGTACTTC
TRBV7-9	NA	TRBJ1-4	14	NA	CASSLQGNNEKLFF	TGTGCCAGCAGTTTACAGGGTAATAATGAAAAACTGTTTTTT
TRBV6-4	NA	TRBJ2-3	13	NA	CASSETERDTQYF	TGTGCCAGCAGTGAAACAGAAAGGGATACGCAGTATTTT
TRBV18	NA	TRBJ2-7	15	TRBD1	CASSPGTGTYGEQYF	TGTGCCAGCTCCCCAGGGACAGGGACATATGGCGAGCAGTACTTC
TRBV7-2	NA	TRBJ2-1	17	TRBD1	CASSSRGIGDRLGEQFF	TGTGCCAGCAGCTCTAGGGGAATCGGGGACAGGCTCGGGGAGCAGTTCTTC
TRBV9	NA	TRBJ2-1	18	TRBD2	CASSVGPSGSVYYNEQFF	TGTGCCAGCAGCGTAGGCCCTAGCGGGAGCGTTTACTACAATGAGCAGTTCTTC
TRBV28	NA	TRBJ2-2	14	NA	CASSPIYRAGELFF	TGTGCCAGCAGCCCTATTTACAGGGCCGGGGAGCTGTTTTTT